A single sample gave rise to the 19 T cell receptor beta chains below, sequenced in a study of cytomegalovirus exposure and HLA in healthy donors. Vbeta (60) and Jbeta (13) primers were used in the PCR. The table came from immunoSEQ multiplex PCR; TCRdb's copy has only in-frame clones and leaves some out. Of roughly 140,000 clones in the sample, 55% to 75% were seen once. Material: PBMCs. All receptors derive from a woman aged 55-69 years in good health and CMV-seropositive.

This clone occurred once. V usage is TRBV21-1 and J usage is TRBJ2-1; whether TRBD2, the table's D call, matches the DNA was not checked. TRBV21-1 is termed a pseudogene. The CDR3 length is 15 residues. This CDR3 is CASSKAGQGGNEQFF. CDR3 nucleotides: TGTGCCAGCAGCAAAGCGGGCCAGGGAGGGAATGAGCAGTTCTTC.

The chain couples TRBV14 to TRBJ2-1; the match to TRBD2 covers 8 bases. The CDR3 spans 17 residues. Germline V gene data show CDR1 as SGHDN and CDR2 as FVKESK. Unmatched junction bases numbered 12, after V lost 1 base and J lost 7 bases. DNA of the CDR3: TGTGCCAGCAGCCAAGTAGCCGGGACTAGATCGATGAATGAGCAGTTCTTC. This translates into CASSQVAGTRSMNEQFF.

This clone was found a few times. The same CDR3 also results from other DNA sequences found in this sample. J is TRBJ2-3 and V is TRBV9; 9 nucleotides align to TRBD2. This CDR3 is 16 amino acids long. J was trimmed by 4 bases and V by 0 bases; bases with no gene match: 6. Germline assignment: CDR1 SGDLS and CDR2 YYNGEE. CDR3 DNA sequence: TGTGCCAGCAGCGTAGAGGCGGGAGGGCCCTCAGATACGCAGTATTTT. Translation: CASSVEAGGPSDTQYF.

The gene calls are TRBV21-1 and TRBJ1-5; TRBD1, the table's D call, lacks a check against the DNA. TRBV21-1 is a listed pseudogene. The CDR3 runs to 15 residues. In DNA, the CDR3 is TGTGCCAGCAGCAAAGCAGGGACAACCAATCAGCCCCAGCATTTT. This sequence encodes CASSKAGTTNQPQHF.

The sample holds a few counts of this clone. The V and J genes are TRBV5-1 and TRBJ2-3; TRBD2 agrees at 7 bases. Looked up from germline, CDR1 is SGHRS and CDR2 is YFSETQ. The CDR3 loop spans 19 amino acids. The ends lost 5 bases at V and 0 bases at J; junction bases unmatched: 18. The CDR3 nucleotides are TGCGCCAGCAGGCCGCTGAGGCGGGAGTCCTCCTTTAGCACAGATACGCAGTATTTT. Its protein is CASRPLRRESSFSTDTQYF.

The chain joins TRBV7-9 to TRBJ2-7, with unresolved D. CDR1 is SEHNR, CDR2 FQNEAQ, per germline (reference sequence). This CDR3 spans 13 amino acids. Trimming took off 0 bases at V and 5 bases at J, with 8 bases between the two ends. CDR3 DNA sequence: TGTGCCAGCAGCTTAGCCATCCGGGACGAGCAGTACTTC. Translating it yields CASSLAIRDEQYF.

This clone was seen only a few times. This chain joins TRBV7-3 and TRBJ2-7, with 11 bases aligning to TRBD2. The germline V gene has CDR1 SGHTA and CDR2 FQGTGA. CDR3 size: 16 residues. Germline trimming cut 3 bases from V and 2 bases from J; bases unmatched to any gene: 6. CDR3 DNA sequence: TGTGCCAGCAGCTTCACCGGGACTAGCGGACCCTACGAGCAGTACTTC. Amino acid sequence: CASSFTGTSGPYEQYF.

This CDR3 is CASSTGIYQPQHF. The CDR3 coding sequence is TGTGCCAGTAGTACCGGGATTTATCAGCCCCAGCATTTT. V usage is TRBV19 and J usage is TRBJ1-5; no reliable D call. The CDR3 runs to 13 residues. Deletions cut 4 bases from V and 5 bases from J, with 9 bases between. Germline V gives CDR1 LNHDA, CDR2 SQIVND (reference sequence).

This chain joins TRBV5-4 and TRBJ2-4; 7 bases align to TRBD1. J was trimmed by 6 bases and V by 4 bases; bases with no gene match: 7. The length of the CDR3 is 14 residues. Germline-derived CDR1 and CDR2 are SGHNT and YYREEE (reference sequence). As DNA, the CDR3 is TGTGCCAGCAGCCCATCCCGGGACAGAAACATTCAGTACTTC. Translating it yields CASSPSRDRNIQYF.

The V gene is TRBV7-2, the J gene TRBJ2-4, with 8 bases matching TRBD1. The CDR3 contains 16 residues. With V trimmed by 1 base and J by 0 bases, 2 bases remained unmatched. The germline gives CDR1 SGHTA, CDR2 FQGNSA. The CDR3 DNA follows: TGTGCCAGCAGCTTAGGACAGGGGATAGCCAAAAACATTCAGTACTTC. Amino acids: CASSLGQGIAKNIQYF.

The genes are TRBV29-1 and TRBJ2-7; possible D gene TRBD1, 7 bases. V was clipped by 3 bases and J by 4 bases, with 19 bases between them. This CDR3 contains 15 residues. The germline CDR1 and CDR2 sequences are SQVTM and ANQGSEA. The CDR3 nucleotides read TGCAGCGTTGAGTTGGCCCCAGGGGGGAGATACGAGCAGTACTTC. It is translated as CSVELAPGGRYEQYF.

With respect to this clone: Mismatch with germline at one junction end may stem from a read error. The chain has TRBV7-9 and TRBJ2-3, with 9 bases fitting TRBD2. This CDR3 contains 13 residues. Germline CDR1 reads SEHNR; CDR2 reads FQNEAQ (reference sequence). CDR3 loop: CASSLGGSGSVIF. In DNA, the CDR3 is TGTGCCAGCAGCTTAGGTGGTAGCGGGAGTGTGATTTTT.

The chain carries TRBV9 and TRBJ2-3; perhaps TRBD2 as D (5 bases). Trimming left V 1 base short and J 7 bases short, with 16 bases between. The germline gives CDR1 SGDLS, CDR2 YYNGEE. The CDR3 runs 15 residues. The chain's CDR3 is CASSVHSDMGNTQYF. The CDR3 bases are TGTGCCAGCAGCGTACATAGCGATATGGGGAATACGCAGTATTTT.

The genes are TRBV7-2 and TRBJ2-1, with a weak D call TRBD2 (6 bases). V was shortened by 1 base and J by 8 bases, with 15 bases between the two germline ends. The germline CDR1 and CDR2 sequences are SGHTA and FQGNSA. The CDR3 totals 15 residues. CDR3 region: CASSLDGGETHEQFF. As DNA, the CDR3 is TGTGCCAGCAGCTTAGACGGGGGAGAGACTCATGAGCAGTTCTTC.

This chain connects TRBV19 to TRBJ1-5; no firm D call. Germline assignment: CDR1 LNHDA and CDR2 SQIVND (reference sequence). The CDR3 runs to 14 residues. Deletions cut 2 bases from V and 1 base from J, with 6 bases between. The CDR3 spells CASSIIQSNQPQHF. Written as DNA, the CDR3 is TGTGCCAGTAGTATAATCCAGAGCAATCAGCCCCAGCATTTT.

Here the CDR3 reads CASSEGLAGGPQETQYF. The CDR3 DNA is TGTGCCAGCTCGGAGGGACTAGCGGGAGGGCCCCAAGAGACCCAGTACTTC. The chain has TRBV18 and TRBJ2-5, with TRBD2 matching over 16 bases. CDR1 and CDR2 from the germline V gene are KGHSH and LQKENI. There are 17 residues in the CDR3. The J segment lost 1 base and the V segment lost 6 bases, leaving 5 bases of the junction unmatched.

The chain employs TRBV6-5 and TRBJ2-7; 8 bases are shared with TRBD1. The CDR3 length is 15 residues. The J segment lost 3 bases and the V segment lost 2 bases, leaving 6 bases of the junction unmatched. Germline lookup yields CDR1 MNHEY and CDR2 SVGAGI. CDR3 nucleotides: TGTGCCAGCAGTTACGAGGACAGGGATTTCTACGAGCAGTACTTC. Protein: CASSYEDRDFYEQYF.

The V and J genes are TRBV28 and TRBJ2-1; 11 bases agree with TRBD2. With 5 bases clipped from V and 7 bases from J, the junction kept 10 bases outside the gene matches. The CDR3 has 16 amino acids. CDR1 is MDHEN and CDR2 is SYDVKM in the germline V gene. CDR3 sequence reads: CASSARGLAVPNEQFF. Written as DNA, the CDR3 is TGTGCCAGCAGTGCGCGGGGACTAGCGGTCCCAAATGAGCAGTTCTTC.

The chain joins TRBV7-2 to TRBJ2-7; possible D gene TRBD2, 5 bases. Germline V lookup: CDR1 SGHTA, CDR2 FQGNSA. V gave up 1 base and J gave up 5 bases, with 12 bases separating them. The CDR3 sequence is 14 residues long. Here the CDR3 reads CASSLDEGEDEQYF. CDR3 nucleotide sequence: TGTGCCAGCAGCTTAGATGAGGGTGAGGACGAGCAGTACTTC.